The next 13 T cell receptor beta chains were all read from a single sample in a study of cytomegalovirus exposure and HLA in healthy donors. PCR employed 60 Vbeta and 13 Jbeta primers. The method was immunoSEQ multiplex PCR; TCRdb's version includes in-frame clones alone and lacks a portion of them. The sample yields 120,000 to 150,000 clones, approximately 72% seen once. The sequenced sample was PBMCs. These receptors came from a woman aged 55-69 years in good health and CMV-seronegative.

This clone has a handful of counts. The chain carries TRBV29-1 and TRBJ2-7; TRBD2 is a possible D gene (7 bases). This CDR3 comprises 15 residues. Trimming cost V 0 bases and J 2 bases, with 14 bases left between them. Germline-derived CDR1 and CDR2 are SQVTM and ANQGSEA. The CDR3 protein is CSVEEQGGSPYEQYF. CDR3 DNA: TGCAGCGTTGAAGAACAGGGCGGGAGTCCCTACGAGCAGTACTTC.

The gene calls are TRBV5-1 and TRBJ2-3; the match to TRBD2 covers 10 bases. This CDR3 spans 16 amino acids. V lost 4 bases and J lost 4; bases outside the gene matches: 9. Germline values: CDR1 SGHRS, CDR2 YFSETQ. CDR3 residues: CASSTGLAAKADTQYF. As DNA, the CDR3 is TGCGCCAGCAGCACCGGACTAGCGGCAAAGGCAGATACGCAGTATTTT.

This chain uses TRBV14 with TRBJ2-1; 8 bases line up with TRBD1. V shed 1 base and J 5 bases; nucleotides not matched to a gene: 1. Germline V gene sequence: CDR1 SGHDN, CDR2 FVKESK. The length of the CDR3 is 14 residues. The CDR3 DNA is TGTGCCAGCAGCCAAGGGGACAGGCACAATGAGCAGTTCTTC. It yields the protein CASSQGDRHNEQFF.

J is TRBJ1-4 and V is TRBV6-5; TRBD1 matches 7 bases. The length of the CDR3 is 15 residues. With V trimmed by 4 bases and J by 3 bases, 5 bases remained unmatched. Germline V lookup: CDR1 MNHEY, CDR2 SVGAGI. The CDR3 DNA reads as TGTGCCAGCAGTTTCACAGGGGTGGCTAATGAAAAACTGTTTTTT. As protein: CASSFTGVANEKLFF.

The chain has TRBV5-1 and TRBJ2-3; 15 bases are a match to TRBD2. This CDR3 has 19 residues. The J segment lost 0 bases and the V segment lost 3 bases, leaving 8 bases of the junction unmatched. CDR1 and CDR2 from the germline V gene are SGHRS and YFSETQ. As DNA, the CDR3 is TGCGCCAGCAGCTCGGGACTAGCGGGGGGTTTAGCTAGCACAGATACGCAGTATTTT. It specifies CASSSGLAGGLASTDTQYF.

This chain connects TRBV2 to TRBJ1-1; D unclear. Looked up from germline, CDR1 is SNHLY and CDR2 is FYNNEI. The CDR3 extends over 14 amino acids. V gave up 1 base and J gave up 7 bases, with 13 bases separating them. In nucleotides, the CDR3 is TGTGCCAGCAGTGAAGAGAGGAGTAAGATTGAAGCTTTCTTT. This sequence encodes CASSEERSKIEAFF.

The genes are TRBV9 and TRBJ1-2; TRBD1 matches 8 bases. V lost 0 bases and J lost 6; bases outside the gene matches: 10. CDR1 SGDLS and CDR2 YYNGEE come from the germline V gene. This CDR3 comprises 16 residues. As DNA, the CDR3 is TGTGCCAGCAGCGTAGCTGCAGGGGGCGGACCACATGGCTACACCTTC. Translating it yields CASSVAAGGGPHGYTF.

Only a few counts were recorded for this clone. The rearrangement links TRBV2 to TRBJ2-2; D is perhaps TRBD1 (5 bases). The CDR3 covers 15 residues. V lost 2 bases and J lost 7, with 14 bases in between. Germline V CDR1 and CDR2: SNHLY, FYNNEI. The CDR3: CASSEMGQGVGELFF. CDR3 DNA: TGTGCCAGCAGTGAAATGGGGCAGGGCGTCGGGGAGCTGTTTTTT.

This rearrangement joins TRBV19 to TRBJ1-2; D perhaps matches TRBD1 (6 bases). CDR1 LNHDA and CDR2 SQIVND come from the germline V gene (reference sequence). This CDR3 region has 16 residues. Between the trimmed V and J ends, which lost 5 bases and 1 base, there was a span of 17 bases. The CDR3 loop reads CASSQHRDRSNYGYTF. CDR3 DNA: TGTGCCAGTAGTCAACACCGCGACAGGAGTAACTATGGCTACACCTTC.

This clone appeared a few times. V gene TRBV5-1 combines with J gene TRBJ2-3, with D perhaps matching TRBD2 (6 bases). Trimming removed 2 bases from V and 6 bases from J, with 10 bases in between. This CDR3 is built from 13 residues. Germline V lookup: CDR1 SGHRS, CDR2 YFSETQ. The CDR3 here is CASSFEGRDTQYF. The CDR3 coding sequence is TGCGCCAGCAGCTTTGAGGGGAGGGATACGCAGTATTTT.

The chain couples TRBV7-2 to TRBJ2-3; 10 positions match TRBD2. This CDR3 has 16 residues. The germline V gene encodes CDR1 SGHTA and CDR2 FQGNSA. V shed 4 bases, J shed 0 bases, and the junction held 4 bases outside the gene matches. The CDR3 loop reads CASSYRAGGSTDTQYF. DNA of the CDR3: TGTGCCAGCAGCTACCGAGCGGGAGGGAGCACAGATACGCAGTATTTT.

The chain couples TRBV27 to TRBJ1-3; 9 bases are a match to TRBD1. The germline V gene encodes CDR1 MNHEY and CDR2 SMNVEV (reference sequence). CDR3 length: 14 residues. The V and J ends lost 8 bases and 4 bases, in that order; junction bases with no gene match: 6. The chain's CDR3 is CASRDRVSGNTIYF. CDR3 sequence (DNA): TGTGCCAGCCGGGACAGGGTTTCGGGAAACACCATATATTTT.

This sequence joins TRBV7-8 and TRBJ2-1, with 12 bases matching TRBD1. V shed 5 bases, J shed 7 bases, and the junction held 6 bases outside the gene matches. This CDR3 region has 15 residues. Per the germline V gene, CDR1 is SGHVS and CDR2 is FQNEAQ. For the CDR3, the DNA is TGTGCCAGCAGCAACCGGGACAGGGGGCTGAATGAGCAGTTCTTC. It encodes CASSNRDRGLNEQFF.